The rows below give T cell receptor beta chains drawn from one sample of a study of blood T cell repertoires in COVID-19. TCRdb's table, derived via immunoSEQ multiplex PCR, lists solely in-frame clones and lacks some. The sample includes about 300,000 clones, 89% of them seen just once. The sequencing input was PBMCs or T cells enriched from blood (not recorded which). Receptors originate from a woman aged 45-59 years who had been exposed to COVID-19. CDR3s include the opening cysteine and the closing phenylalanine or tryptophan. The D gene is left open where the match is weak. Clone size is not always given. Where it is, it says once, few, many or a class for expanded clones.

TRBV30	14	TRBJ2-7	-	-	CAWGSELRKEWQYF	TGTGCCTGGGGATCGGAACTCAGGAAGGAATGGCAGTACTTC
TRBV19	14	TRBJ1-6	-	TRBD1	CASSTRDRDSPLHF	TGTGCCAGTAGTACCCGGGACAGAGATTCACCCCTCCACTTT
TRBV30	12	TRBJ2-7	few	TRBD1	CAWGTGAYEQYF	TGTGCCTGGGGGACAGGGGCCTACGAGCAGTACTTC
TRBV30	15	TRBJ1-6	-	TRBD1	CAWVNGQGKDSPLHF	TGTGCCTGGGTTAACGGACAGGGGAAGGATTCACCCCTCCACTTT
TRBV6-5	15	TRBJ1-6	-	-	CASRDTGSYNSPLHF	TGTGCCAGCAGGGATACAGGGTCCTATAATTCACCCCTCCACTTT
TRBV5-4	16	TRBJ2-7	-	TRBD1	CASSGTGGPFSYEQYF	TGTGCCAGCAGCGGTACAGGGGGCCCCTTCTCCTACGAGCAGTACTTC
TRBV5-6	16	TRBJ1-4	-	-	CASSLGRGGTNEKLFF	TGTGCCAGCAGCTTGGGTCGCGGGGGAACTAATGAAAAACTGTTTTTT
TRBV28	19	TRBJ1-1	once	TRBD1	CASSNNIPTGTGRWTEAFF	TGTGCCAGCAGTAACAATATCCCAACCGGGACAGGGAGGTGGACTGAAGCTTTCTTT
TRBV3-1/TRBV3-2	13	TRBJ1-5	-	-	CASSQAVGEPQHF	TGTGCCAGCAGCCAAGCCGTCGGGGAGCCCCAGCATTTT
TRBV6-6	19	TRBJ2-1	-	TRBD1	CASSRNHQGARGGNNEQFF	TGTGCCAGCAGTCGAAACCACCAGGGGGCGCGGGGTGGGAATAATGAGCAGTTCTTC
TRBV2	13	TRBJ1-6	-	-	CASNSLNNSPLHF	TGTGCCAGCAACTCGCTAAACAATTCACCCCTCCACTTT
TRBV6-5	14	TRBJ2-7	once	TRBD1	CASSFPTGYNEQYF	TGTGCCAGCAGTTTTCCGACAGGGTATAACGAGCAGTACTTC
TRBV30	16	TRBJ2-1	-	-	CAWSVSGGAPYNEQFF	TGTGCCTGGAGTGTTAGTGGGGGGGCCCCGTACAATGAGCAGTTCTTC
TRBV4-2	14	TRBJ2-7	-	TRBD1	CASSQSGQNYEQYF	TGTGCCAGCAGCCAATCGGGACAGAACTACGAGCAGTACTTC
TRBV2	14	TRBJ1-2	-	-	CASSLREGGYGYTF	TGTGCCAGCAGTCTGCGGGAGGGGGGCTATGGCTACACCTTC
TRBV5-6	14	TRBJ1-2	few	-	CASSLFGQGSGYTF	TGTGCCAGCAGCTTGTTTGGTCAGGGTAGTGGCTACACCTTC
TRBV5-6	13	TRBJ1-1	-	TRBD1	CASSGQGNTEAFF	TGTGCCAGCAGCGGACAGGGGAACACTGAAGCTTTCTTT
TRBV3-1/TRBV3-2	17	TRBJ1-1	-	TRBD1	CASSQAGGQKLNTEAFF	TGTGCCAGCAGCCAAGCAGGGGGGCAGAAACTTAACACTGAAGCTTTCTTT
TRBV28	14	TRBJ1-1	-	TRBD1	CASSITGGRTEAFF	TGTGCCAGCAGTATTACAGGGGGGCGGACTGAAGCTTTCTTT
TRBV2	17	TRBJ2-2	-	TRBD2	CASSRDETSGNTGELFF	TGTGCCAGCAGTAGGGATGAGACTAGCGGAAACACCGGGGAGCTGTTTTTT
TRBV5-6	15	TRBJ2-3	-	TRBD2	CASSRLALSTDTQYF	TGTGCCAGCAGCAGACTAGCGCTAAGCACAGATACGCAGTATTTT
TRBV7-2	15	TRBJ2-7	-	TRBD1	CASSSRDSNHYEQYF	TGTGCCAGCAGCTCACGGGACAGTAATCACTACGAGCAGTACTTC